This TCR beta chain was recorded in a study of Ad26.COV2.S vaccination and SARS-CoV-2 variants. Whole-study context: Each vaccinee took Ad26.COV2.S intramuscularly, once or twice 56 days apart.

Using immunoSEQ multiplex PCR, the repertoire was profiled, and TCRdb retains in-frame clones only, with some absent. The sample gives about 480,000 clones, around 85% of which show up once; roughly 13% is in the top ten. Indicated treatment: around 19 received Ad26.COV2.S at low or high dose, single or two shots; about 5 received placebo; per-sample allocation not given. It was on day 63 after the first vaccine or placebo injection that samples were taken. The receptor comes from a person aged 18 to 65 who received the Ad26.COV2.S COVID-19 vaccine or a placebo. The specimen was peripheral blood, collected in a trial of Ad26.COV2.S vaccine versus placebo.

In nucleotides, the CDR3 is TGCGCCAGCAGCTCCTTTCGTCGAGGGGGCGGTGAGACCCAGTACTTC. Protein sequence: CASSSFRRGGGETQYF. This rearrangement joins TRBV5-1 to TRBJ2-5; 7 positions agree with TRBD1. This CDR3 is built from 16 residues. Trimming removed 3 bases from V and 5 bases from J; junction bases left unmatched: 13. CDR1 is SGHRS and CDR2 is YFSETQ in the germline V gene.